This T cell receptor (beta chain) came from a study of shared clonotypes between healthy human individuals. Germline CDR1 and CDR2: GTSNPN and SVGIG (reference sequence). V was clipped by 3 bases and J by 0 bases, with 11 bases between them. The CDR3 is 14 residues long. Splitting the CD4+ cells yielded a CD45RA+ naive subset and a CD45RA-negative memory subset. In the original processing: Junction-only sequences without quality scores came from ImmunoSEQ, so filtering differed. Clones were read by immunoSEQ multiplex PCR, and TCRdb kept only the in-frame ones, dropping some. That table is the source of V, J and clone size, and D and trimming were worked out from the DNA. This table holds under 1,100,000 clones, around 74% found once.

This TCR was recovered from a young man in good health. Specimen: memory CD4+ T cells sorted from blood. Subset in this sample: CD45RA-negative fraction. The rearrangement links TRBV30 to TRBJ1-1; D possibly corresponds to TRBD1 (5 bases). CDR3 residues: CAWREKGMNTEAFF. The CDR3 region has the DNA TGTGCCTGGAGAGAGAAGGGGATGAACACTGAAGCTTTCTTT.